The following is a T cell receptor beta chain sequence with its context. The entry originates in a study of OX40 agonist ivuxolimab in advanced cancers. The CDR3 is 15 residues long. Germline V gene sequence: CDR1 ENHRY, CDR2 SYGVKD. Trimming left V 0 bases short and J 3 bases short, with 10 bases between. Libraries were prepared by immunoSEQ multiplex PCR; TCRdb keeps only in-frame clonotypes and omits some of them. The data hold 53,000 or so clones, with 79% observed a single time. The starting material was CD4+ or CD8+ T cells sorted from blood, obtained in a trial of the OX40 agonist ivuxolimab. This chain uses TRBV10-3 with TRBJ2-3; weak D call: TRBD2 (5 bases). This TCR was recovered from an adult with an advanced solid tumor such as melanoma, head and neck, liver or kidney cancer. Here the CDR3 reads CAISESVSGTDTQYF. As DNA, the CDR3 is TGTGCCATCAGTGAGTCGGTCTCGGGAACAGATACGCAGTATTTT.